This T cell receptor beta chain appears in the sequencing data of a study of blood T cell repertoires in COVID-19. The germline V gene has CDR1 MNHNY and CDR2 SVGAGI (reference sequence). Trimming at V came to 8 bases and at J to 5 bases, leaving 12 bases not matched to a gene. CDR3 length: 15 residues. Only in-frame clones appear in the TCRdb table, and some are missing; sequencing was by immunoSEQ multiplex PCR. The sample holds roughly 230,000 clones, roughly 80% seen once. In its sample, this clone was seen a few times. Sequencing used peripheral blood. This TCR was recovered from a woman over 75 with COVID-19, enrolled during active disease. The chain carries TRBV6-6 and TRBJ1-5, with 7 bases fitting TRBD1. CDR3 nucleotide sequence: TGTGCCAGCGGAACAATGAGGGGGCGCGATCAGCCCCAGCATTTT. It specifies CASGTMRGRDQPQHF.